A single sample gave rise to the 21 T cell receptor beta chains below, sequenced in a study of memory CD4+ T cells and cytomegalovirus serostatus. The sort gate was single viable CD3+CD4+CD8-CD45RO+ cells for memory CD4+ T cells. Clones were read by immunoSEQ multiplex PCR, and TCRdb kept only the in-frame ones, dropping some. The sample yields about 58,000 clones, under 90% seen once. Sequenced sample: memory CD4+ T cells from blood. Receptors were obtained from an adult in good health and CMV-seronegative. Some clones in this sample may be carry-over from other donors' samples.

The rearrangement joins TRBV7-8 to TRBJ2-7; D remains ambiguous. Germline values: CDR1 SGHVS, CDR2 FQNEAQ. This CDR3 has 15 amino acids. V was trimmed by 6 bases and J by 4 bases, leaving 19 bases between them. For the CDR3, the DNA is TGTGCCAGCAGTCAACGGCGATTCGGGTTTTACGAGCAGTACTTC. As protein: CASSQRRFGFYEQYF.

V usage is TRBV27 and J usage is TRBJ1-4; 7 bases are shared with TRBD1. The germline CDR1 and CDR2 sequences are MNHEY and SMNVEV (reference sequence). V was pared by 6 bases and J by 8 bases, with 9 bases of the junction left unmatched. CDR3 length: 14 amino acids. As DNA, the CDR3 is TGTGCCAGCAGATTAGGGGGCGCGGGGGAAAAACTGTTTTTT. Residues: CASRLGGAGEKLFF.

V usage is TRBV2 and J usage is TRBJ2-7; D unresolved. Germline CDR1 is SNHLY and CDR2 is FYNNEI. This CDR3 comprises 11 residues. V was clipped by 6 bases and J by 7 bases, with 10 bases between them. The CDR3, as DNA: TGTGCCAGCAGCACCCTGGCGGAGCAGTACTTC. Encoded protein: CASSTLAEQYF.

The chain combines TRBV18 with TRBJ2-3; TRBD2 matches 10 bases. V lost 4 bases and J lost 3; bases outside the gene matches: 7. The germline gives CDR1 KGHSH, CDR2 LQKENI. CDR3 size: 16 residues. The CDR3: CASSQEASGSTDTQYF. DNA for the CDR3: TGTGCCAGCTCACAGGAGGCTAGCGGGAGTACAGATACGCAGTATTTT.

The rearrangement joins TRBV4-1 to TRBJ2-1; D is ambiguous. CDR3 length: 16 amino acids. The V end lost 1 base, the J end lost 0 bases, and 10 bases lay between the germline ends. Germline loops: CDR1 MGHRA, CDR2 YSYEKL. The CDR3, as DNA: TGCGCCAGCAGCCAAGTTGATATAGTCTCCTACAATGAGCAGTTCTTC. Translating it yields CASSQVDIVSYNEQFF.

Turning to this clone: The same CDR3 can be traced to other DNA sequences in this sample. The CDR3 DNA sequence: TGTGCCAGCAGTTTATGGGCTAGTTCCTACGAGCAGTACTTC. This sequence encodes CASSLWASSYEQYF. The chain uses TRBV28 and TRBJ2-7; D call uncertain. Looked up from germline, CDR1 is MDHEN and CDR2 is SYDVKM. The germline V and J ends were trimmed by 0 bases and 1 base, with 7 bases remaining between them. This CDR3 contains 14 residues.

V and J are TRBV4-2 and TRBJ2-5, with 11 bases aligning to TRBD2. The CDR3 extends over 15 amino acids. V was clipped by 1 base and J by 3 bases; unmatched bases: 1. Germline CDR1 is LGHNA and CDR2 is YNFKEQ. The CDR3: CASSQVSGREETQYF. The CDR3 region has the DNA TGTGCCAGCAGCCAAGTTAGCGGGAGGGAAGAGACCCAGTACTTC.

This clone has more than one count but fewer than ten. V and J are TRBV5-1 and TRBJ2-7, with 11 nucleotides matching TRBD2. The CDR3 spans 14 residues. Germline lookup yields CDR1 SGHRS and CDR2 YFSETQ. The junction had 6 bases not matched to a gene; V was cut back by 4 bases and J by 6 bases. The CDR3 DNA follows: TGCGCCAGCAGCCAAACTAGCGGGAGAACCGAGCAGTACTTC. It encodes CASSQTSGRTEQYF.

J is TRBJ2-1 and V is TRBV2, with 7 bases matching TRBD1. Germline values: CDR1 SNHLY, CDR2 FYNNEI. The V gene end was trimmed by 5 bases and the J gene end by 6 bases; junction bases not matched to a gene: 1. The CDR3 covers 12 residues. The CDR3 DNA follows: TGTGCCAGCAGTTGGGACAGCAATGAGCAGTTCTTC. This gives the protein CASSWDSNEQFF.

This clone appeared a single time. The chain couples TRBV25-1 to TRBJ2-5; 7 positions match TRBD2. The CDR3 length is 17 residues. The germline V gene has CDR1 MGHDK and CDR2 SYGVNS. Trimming removed 4 bases from V and 2 bases from J; junction bases left unmatched: 13. CDR3 sequence reads: CASSASRGRERQETQYF. CDR3 in DNA: TGTGCCAGCAGTGCCTCCCGAGGGCGGGAGAGGCAAGAGACCCAGTACTTC.

This chain joins TRBV4-2 and TRBJ2-7; maybe TRBD2 (5 bases). Looked up from germline, CDR1 is LGHNA and CDR2 is YNFKEQ. Trimming cost V 0 bases and J 0 bases, with 12 bases left between them. This CDR3 is 16 amino acids long. The CDR3 loop reads CASSQDMRASSYEQYF. The CDR3, as DNA: TGTGCCAGCAGCCAAGATATGAGGGCGAGCTCCTACGAGCAGTACTTC.

This clone showed up just a few times. The chain carries TRBV9 and TRBJ1-1; D is possibly TRBD1 (6 bases). V lost 4 bases and J lost 5, with 18 bases in between. Germline assignment: CDR1 SGDLS and CDR2 YYNGEE. The CDR3 totals 15 residues. CDR3 nucleotide sequence: TGTGCCAGCAGCAGCAGCAGGGGTCATGTTACTGAAGCTTTCTTT. Residues: CASSSSRGHVTEAFF.

The chain employs TRBV7-2 and TRBJ2-1, with 9 positions matching TRBD2. The CDR3 totals 16 residues. The junction had 5 bases not matched to a gene; V was cut back by 1 base and J by 4 bases. CDR1 is SGHTA and CDR2 is FQGNSA in the germline V gene. The CDR3 reads CASSLGSSGVYNEQFF. The DNA for the CDR3 is TGTGCCAGCAGCTTAGGGTCTAGCGGGGTGTACAATGAGCAGTTCTTC.

Only a few counts were recorded for this clone. Other DNA sequences within the sample encode an identical CDR3. The rearrangement uses TRBV28 and TRBJ2-2, with 13 bases fitting TRBD2. This CDR3 region has 16 residues. Unmatched junction bases numbered 2, after V lost 6 bases and J lost 1 base. CDR1 is MDHEN, CDR2 SYDVKM, per germline. CDR3 DNA: TGTGCCAGCAGCAGGACTAGCGGGGGGAACACCGGGGAGCTGTTTTTT. Encoded protein: CASSRTSGGNTGELFF. Based on the CDR3 plus reference TRBV28 and TRBJ2-2, the full variable domain is DVKVTQSSRYLVKRTGEKVFLECVQDMDHENMFWYRQDPGLGLRLIYFSYDVKMKEKGDIPEGYSVSREKKERFSLILESASTNQTSMYLCASSRTSGGNTGELFFGEGSRLTVL.

The chain is built from TRBV5-1 and TRBJ2-7; unclear D gene. The CDR3 totals 14 residues. Per the germline V gene, CDR1 is SGHRS and CDR2 is YFSETQ. Trimming shortened V by 0 bases and J by 3 bases, and 10 bases separated the two germline ends. CDR3 in DNA: TGCGCCAGCAGCTTGGTTGGGTCCGACTACGAGCAGTACTTC. The encoded protein is CASSLVGSDYEQYF.

With regard to this clone: The junction differs from germline at one of its ends, possibly a read error. The chain couples TRBV20-1 to TRBJ2-1, with D possibly being TRBD2 (6 bases). This CDR3 region has 11 residues. Germline CDR1 and CDR2: DFQATT and SNEGSKA (reference sequence). In DNA form, the CDR3 reads TGCAGTGCGAGAGGAGGGATTGAGCAGTTCTTC. This codes for CSARGGIEQFF.

The chain combines TRBV28 with TRBJ1-1; D is undetermined. The CDR3 has 12 amino acids. V dropped 5 bases and J dropped 8 bases, with 12 bases sitting between them. Germline V gene lookup returns CDR1 MDHEN and CDR2 SYDVKM. CDR3 sequence: CASSPPRGEAFF. The CDR3, as DNA: TGTGCCAGCAGTCCTCCGAGAGGCGAAGCTTTCTTT.

About this clone itself: The junction differs from germline at one of its ends, possibly a read error. The chain couples TRBV7-7 to TRBJ2-1; a weak D match, TRBD2 (6 bases). This CDR3 is built from 15 residues. Looked up from germline, CDR1 is SSHAT and CDR2 is FNYEAQ (reference sequence). The chain's CDR3 is CASSLDGSSINEQFF. The CDR3 bases are TGTGCTAGCAGCTTAGACGGGAGTAGTATCAATGAGCAGTTCTTC. Complete variable domain (other parts from reference TRBV7-7 and TRBJ2-1): GAGVSQSPRYKVTKRGQDVTLRCDPISSHATLYWYQQALGQGPEFLTYFNYEAQPDKSGLPSDRFSAERPEGSISTLTIQRTEQRDSAMYRCASSLDGSSINEQFFGPGTRLTVL.

The chain uses TRBV5-6 and TRBJ2-2, with D hard to call. The CDR3 contains 16 residues. Between the trimmed V and J ends, which lost 1 base and 2 bases, there was a span of 12 bases. Per the germline V gene, CDR1 is SGHDT and CDR2 is YYEEEE. CDR3 loop: CASSLLGWRNTGELFF. The DNA for the CDR3 is TGTGCCAGCAGCTTGCTTGGTTGGCGAAACACCGGGGAGCTGTTTTTT.

This clone was counted a single time. The V and J genes are TRBV7-2 and TRBJ2-7, with D unclear. The germline CDR1 and CDR2 sequences are SGHTA and FQGNSA. V shed 4 bases and J shed 0 bases, with 10 bases lying between them. CDR3 size: 14 residues. The CDR3 DNA reads as TGTGCCAGCAGCTCAACCCACAGCTCCTACGAGCAGTACTTC. Its translation is CASSSTHSSYEQYF.

The rearrangement joins TRBV30 to TRBJ1-2, with D possibly being TRBD1 (5 bases). The germline V gene encodes CDR1 GTSNPN and CDR2 SVGIG (reference sequence). The CDR3 covers 12 residues. Trimming removed 5 bases at V and 0 bases at J, with 7 bases between. The DNA of the CDR3 is TGTGCCTGGGGGACCTCTAACTATGGCTACACCTTC. It translates to CAWGTSNYGYTF.